This entry concerns a single T cell receptor beta chain. Its antigen is not identified. The CDR3 extends over 15 amino acids. Germline-derived CDR1 and CDR2 are SEHNR and FQNEAQ (reference sequence). The J segment lost 4 bases and the V segment lost 4 bases, leaving 8 bases of the junction unmatched. Each CDR3 protein is one row after TCRdb ran MiXCR on the RT-PCR reads. The sample carries fewer than 350,000 distinct CDR3 sequences, less than 25% recorded once. The data were taken from a study of response to subunit inactivated influenza vaccine. Findings and limits, study-wide: A suggestion made by the authors is that each seasonal influenza vaccination recruits few new T cells.

The TCR originated in a man between 50 and 69 years old who received an inactivated influenza vaccine. This sample comprised PBMCs from blood, obtained about 20 months after vaccination. V is TRBV7-9 and J is TRBJ2-7; 9 bases line up with TRBD1. The CDR3 nucleotides read TGTGCCAGCAGCTCAGACAGGGGGTTTGCGTACGAGCAGTACTTC. Amino acid sequence: CASSSDRGFAYEQYF.